The source of this TCR beta chain is a study of spatial heterogeneity in lung cancer. Time point reported: sample taken at primary tumor resection. Researchers sequenced whole RNA taken from tumor, nontumor lung or frozen PBMC without sorting. Donation came from approximately 69 patients with untreated early-stage non-small cell lung cancer. Germline V gene data show CDR1 as SGHVS and CDR2 as FQNEAQ. This CDR3 spans 16 amino acids. The J segment lost 5 bases and the V segment lost 5 bases, leaving 10 bases of the junction unmatched. Each TCR cDNA molecule carried a unique molecular identifier. One entry per CDR3 protein, called by TCRdb with MiXCR from the 5' RACE reads. The sample lists approximately 81,000 distinct CDR3 sequences; roughly 12% were seen once.

The source of this sequence is a male donor with early-stage non-small cell lung cancer. The V and J genes are TRBV7-8 and TRBJ2-1; 9 nucleotides line up with TRBD1. The sample in question was PBMCs, obtained at surgery. CDR3 sequence (DNA): TGTGCCAGCAGCCCTACCGGGACAGGGCGCAACAATGAGCAGTTCTTC. This translates into CASSPTGTGRNNEQFF.